The clone carrying this T cell receptor (beta chain) was counted a few times. The CDR3 spans 14 residues. With 6 bases removed from V and 0 bases from J, the gap between germline ends came to 11 bases. The germline CDR1 and CDR2 sequences are ENHRY and SYGVKD. The source of the sample is a study of T cells after yellow fever vaccination. TCRdb reprocessed the 5' RACE reads via MiXCR and lists one record per CDR3 protein. This table has around 250,000 distinct CDR3 sequences, 6% to 7.5% appearing once. This receptor was taken from a young man who received the YFV17D yellow fever vaccine. The sequencing here drew on CD4+ T cells sorted from PBMCs, taken 15 days after the yellow fever booster vaccination. V usage is TRBV10-3 and J usage is TRBJ1-1; D possibly corresponds to TRBD1 (6 bases). DNA of the CDR3: TGTGCCATCAGCGGGGGGCGGGTGAACACTGAAGCTTTCTTT. Amino acids: CAISGGRVNTEAFF.